This is a list of T cell receptor beta chains from one sample in a study of response to subunit inactivated influenza vaccine. TCRdb ran MiXCR on the RT-PCR reads and lists one entry per CDR3 protein. Found here are over 400,000 distinct CDR3 sequences, 9.5% to 13% of them singletons; the top ten hold approximately 12%. The sequencing here drew on PBMCs from blood, taken roughly 45 days after vaccination. These receptors were collected from a man aged 45-65 years who received an inactivated influenza vaccine. The CDR3 runs from the conserved cysteine through the conserved F or W. A D gene is named only where the DNA matches it firmly. A row's size may be missing; if present it is once, few, many or a size class.

d_call clone_size j_call v_call cdr3_nt cdr3_aa
- - TRBJ2-3 TRBV12-3/TRBV12-4 TGTGCCAGCAGTTTAGTTGGGGGCGCGATAGGGACAGATACGCAGTATTTT CASSLVGGAIGTDTQYF
TRBD1 - TRBJ2-3 TRBV20-1 TGCAGTGCACCTCGGACAGGGACAGGCACAGATACGCAGTATTTT CSAPRTGTGTDTQYF
TRBD1 - TRBJ2-7 TRBV12-3/TRBV12-4 TGTGCCAGCAGGCGTAGCAGGGGACAGTACGAGCAGTACTTC CASRRSRGQYEQYF
TRBD1 - TRBJ2-7 TRBV5-1 TGCGCCAGCAGCACCACAGGGGTCTCCCTCTACGAGCAGTACTTC CASSTTGVSLYEQYF
TRBD1 few TRBJ2-7 TRBV5-1 TGCGCCAGCAGCCTCCGGACAGGGGAGGGCGAGCAGTACTTC CASSLRTGEGEQYF
TRBD1 once TRBJ2-2 TRBV18 TGTGCCAGCTCATCGACAGGGGGCAACACCGGGGAGCTGTTTTTT CASSSTGGNTGELFF
- - TRBJ2-3 TRBV24-1 TGTGCCACCAGTGAGTCGACAGGACACACAGATACGCAGTATTTT CATSESTGHTDTQYF
- - TRBJ2-7 TRBV7-9 TGTGCCAGCAGCTCCGGCCACGAGCAGTACTTC CASSSGHEQYF
TRBD2 - TRBJ2-7 TRBV20-1 TGCAGTGCTAAGGAGCTAGCGGCGGGCGCAGAGCAGTACTTC CSAKELAAGAEQYF
TRBD2 few TRBJ2-2 TRBV12-3/TRBV12-4 TGTGCCAGCAGTCCAGACGGGGGGGCGACCACCGGGGAGCTGTTTTTT CASSPDGGATTGELFF
- many TRBJ2-2 TRBV5-4 TGTGCCAGCAGGCCAGGAGCAGCATCGAACACCGGGGAGCTGTTTTTT CASRPGAASNTGELFF
- few TRBJ2-7 TRBV6-1 TGTGCCAGCAGAGAGTTAGCGCGGGGGCCGGGGGAGCAGTACTTC CASRELARGPGEQYF
TRBD1 - TRBJ2-7 TRBV10-3 TGTGCCATCAGGGGTGGGACAGGCCTCACCTACGAGCAGTACTTC CAIRGGTGLTYEQYF
TRBD2 - TRBJ2-7 TRBV6-2/TRBV6-3 TGTGCCAGCAGGCGGACTAGCGGGGGAGCAACACAGGGGTACTACGAGCAGTACTTC CASRRTSGGATQGYYEQYF